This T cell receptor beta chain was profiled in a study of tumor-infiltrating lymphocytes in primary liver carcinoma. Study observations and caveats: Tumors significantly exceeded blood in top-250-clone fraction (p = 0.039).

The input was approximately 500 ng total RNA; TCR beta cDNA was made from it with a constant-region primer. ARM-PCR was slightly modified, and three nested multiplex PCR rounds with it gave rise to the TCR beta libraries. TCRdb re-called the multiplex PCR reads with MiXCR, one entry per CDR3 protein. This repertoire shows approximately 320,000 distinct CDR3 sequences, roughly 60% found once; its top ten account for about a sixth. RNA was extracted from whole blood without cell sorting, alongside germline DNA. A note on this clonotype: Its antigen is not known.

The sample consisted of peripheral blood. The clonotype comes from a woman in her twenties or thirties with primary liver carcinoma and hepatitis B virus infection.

The CDR3 loop is CASSYSAGGYEQYF. CDR3 bases: TGTGCCAGCAGTTATTCGGCAGGGGGCTACGAGCAGTACTTC. This sequence joins TRBV6-5 and TRBJ2-7; 7 nucleotides line up with TRBD1. Germline CDR1 and CDR2: MNHEY and SVGAGI. The CDR3 contains 14 residues. The junction had 5 bases not matched to a gene; V was cut back by 3 bases and J by 3 bases.